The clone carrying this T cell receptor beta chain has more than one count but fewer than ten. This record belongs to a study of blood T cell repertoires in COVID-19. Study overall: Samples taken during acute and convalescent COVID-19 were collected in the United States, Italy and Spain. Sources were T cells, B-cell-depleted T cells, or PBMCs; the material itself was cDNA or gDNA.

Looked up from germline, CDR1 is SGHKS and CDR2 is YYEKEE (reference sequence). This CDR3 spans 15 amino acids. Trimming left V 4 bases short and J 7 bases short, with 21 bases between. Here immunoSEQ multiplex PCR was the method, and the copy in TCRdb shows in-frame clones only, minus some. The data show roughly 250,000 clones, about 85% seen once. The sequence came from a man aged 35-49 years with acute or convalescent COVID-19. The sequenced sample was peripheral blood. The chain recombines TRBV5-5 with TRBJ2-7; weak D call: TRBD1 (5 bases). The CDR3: CASSQEVTGHREQYF. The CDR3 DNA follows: TGTGCCAGCAGCCAAGAGGTGACCGGGCACAGGGAGCAGTACTTC.